One sample yielded the 12 T cell receptor beta chains listed below, sequenced in a study of early T cells in non-severe SARS-CoV-2 infection. TCRdb processed the 5' RACE reads anew with MiXCR; each CDR3 protein has one entry. The sample has 74,000 or so distinct CDR3 sequences; roughly 13% are singletons. The source material was whole blood. Receptors originate from an adult who was a healthcare worker with PCR-confirmed SARS-CoV-2 infection or an uninfected control (not recorded which).

In this sample, this clonotype turned up many times. V and J are TRBV28 and TRBJ2-2; D not certain. The CDR3 loop spans 14 amino acids. Germline CDR1 is MDHEN and CDR2 is SYDVKM. V was cut by 4 bases and J by 1 base, with 7 bases left in between. CDR3 nucleotides: TGTGCCAGCAGTTCGAACAGGAACACCGGGGAGCTGTTTTTT. This gives the protein CASSSNRNTGELFF.

This clonotype turned up a few times. The rearrangement links TRBV2 to TRBJ2-5; D gene ambiguous. V was cut by 5 bases and J by 0 bases, with 13 bases left in between. The CDR3 consists of 15 residues. Germline values: CDR1 SNHLY, CDR2 FYNNEI. The CDR3 nucleotides read TGTGCCAGCAGTTGGGCAGGTTCATACCAAGAGACCCAGTACTTC. Encoded protein: CASSWAGSYQETQYF.

This clonotype came up a few times. This chain connects TRBV9 to TRBJ1-2, with D possibly matching TRBD1 (6 bases). CDR1 SGDLS and CDR2 YYNGEE come from the germline V gene. Trimming removed 4 bases from V and 7 bases from J, with 14 bases in between. The CDR3 has 13 amino acids. CDR3 protein: CASSSTGIRGYTF. The DNA for the CDR3 is TGTGCCAGCAGCTCAACAGGGATACGTGGCTACACCTTC.

This clonotype was recorded many times. The chain joins TRBV20-1 to TRBJ2-1, with 9 bases identical to TRBD2. Looked up from germline, CDR1 is DFQATT and CDR2 is SNEGSKA (reference sequence). This CDR3 contains 14 residues. J lost 9 bases, V lost 1 base, and 7 bases had no gene match. CDR3 loop: CSARVLAGFSEQFF. In nucleotides, the CDR3 is TGCAGTGCTAGAGTTCTAGCGGGGTTCAGTGAGCAGTTCTTC.

This clonotype turned up a few times. The rearrangement links TRBV10-3 to TRBJ2-1; the match to TRBD2 covers 7 bases. CDR1 ENHRY and CDR2 SYGVKD come from the germline V gene. This CDR3 contains 13 residues. V was pared by 3 bases and J by 8 bases, with 4 bases of the junction left unmatched. CDR3 sequence reads: CAISDGREDEQFF. CDR3 in DNA: TGTGCCATCAGTGATGGGAGGGAGGATGAGCAGTTCTTC.

The table lists this clonotype with many counts. The rearrangement links TRBV30 to TRBJ1-2, with D tentatively TRBD1 (6 bases). This CDR3 is built from 14 residues. Trimming stripped 2 bases from V and 2 bases from J, with 12 bases between. Germline lookup yields CDR1 GTSNPN and CDR2 SVGIG (reference sequence). CDR3 loop: CAWSRPGGNYGYTF. CDR3 nucleotide sequence: TGTGCCTGGAGTCGCCCTGGGGGCAACTATGGCTACACCTTC.

This clonotype has only a few counts. This chain links TRBV10-2 with TRBJ2-1, with 8 bases identical to TRBD2. V trimming: 6 bases; J trimming: 4 bases; junction bases outside the gene matches: 5. Germline values: CDR1 WSHSY, CDR2 SAAADI. The CDR3 runs to 14 residues. The CDR3, as DNA: TGCGCCAGCAGAGGACTAGCAGCGTACAATGAGCAGTTCTTC. This codes for CASRGLAAYNEQFF.

This clonotype has more than one count but fewer than ten. This chain joins TRBV28 and TRBJ2-7; no clear D. Germline lookup yields CDR1 MDHEN and CDR2 SYDVKM. The length of the CDR3 is 13 residues. V was pared by 9 bases and J by 3 bases, with 15 bases between. In nucleotides, the CDR3 is TGTGCCAGTCAAGCGTTGGTGAGCTACGAGCAGTACTTC. It translates to CASQALVSYEQYF.

The rearrangement joins TRBV12-3 or TRBV12-4 to TRBJ2-7; a possible D gene is TRBD2 (5 bases). Trimming took 3 bases from V and 0 from J, leaving 15 bases between them. The CDR3 extends over 16 amino acids. The CDR3 loop is CASSFGAAEPSYEQYF. The CDR3 DNA reads as TGTGCCAGCAGTTTCGGAGCGGCAGAGCCCTCCTACGAGCAGTACTTC.

The table lists this clonotype with many counts. V and J are TRBV2 and TRBJ2-1; 8 nucleotides align to TRBD1. Trimming cost V 6 bases and J 10 bases; bases outside gene matches: 5. This CDR3 region has 12 residues. The germline V gene encodes CDR1 SNHLY and CDR2 FYNNEI. The CDR3 nucleotides read TGTGCCAGCAGGACAGGGGTGAGGGAGCAGTTCTTC. Its protein is CASRTGVREQFF.

This clonotype was counted at least ten times. The V gene is TRBV7-2, the J gene TRBJ2-1, with 11 bases fitting TRBD2. J gave up 15 bases and V 5 bases, and 6 bases lay outside the gene matches. The germline gives CDR1 SGHTA, CDR2 FQGNSA. The CDR3 sequence is 12 residues long. The CDR3 loop reads CASSLTSGRGFF. CDR3 sequence (DNA): TGTGCCAGCAGCCTAACTAGCGGGAGAGGGTTCTTC.

Of note for this clonotype: Being one base from a much bigger clone, this may be a read error. The genes are TRBV20-1 and TRBJ2-3, with 14 positions matching TRBD2. Trimming at V came to 1 base and at J to 6 bases, leaving 3 bases not matched to a gene. Germline CDR1 DFQATT, CDR2 SNEGSKA (reference sequence). The CDR3 is 15 residues long. As DNA, the CDR3 is TGCAGTGCTAGAGTGAGGACTAGCGGGAGGGATACGCAGTATTTT. It yields the protein CSARVRTSGRDTQYF.